The 8 T cell receptor beta chains in this list originate from one sample, sequenced in a study of CD8+ T cells in alopecia areata. The treatment here: oral pan-JAK inhibitor, 5-10 mg twice daily. RNA, once extracted, was reverse transcribed into cDNA for use as the sequencing template. Sequencing was performed with immunoSEQ multiplex PCR; in TCRdb, only in-frame clones are kept and a portion is missing. Of 150,000 to 200,000 clones detected, around 58% appear once; the ten largest clones hold roughly 16%. The material sequenced was CD4+ T cells sorted from blood, taken at approximately week 55, from a patient treated with tofacitinib. The receptors were sampled from a human donor with alopecia areata.

To note about this clone: In the same sample, other DNA sequences code for this CDR3. V usage is TRBV5-6 and J usage is TRBJ2-1, with D perhaps TRBD2 (5 bases). The CDR3 is 16 amino acids. Deletions cut 4 bases from V and 5 bases from J, with 19 bases between. The germline gives CDR1 SGHDT, CDR2 YYEEEE. In DNA form, the CDR3 reads TGTGCCAGCAGCCCTATAGGCGGGTGTATTGACAATGAGCAGTTCTTC. This codes for CASSPIGGCIDNEQFF.

There are a few counts of this clone. The chain links TRBV2 to TRBJ2-7; D gene uncertain. Trimming shortened V by 8 bases and J by 9 bases, and 11 bases separated the two germline ends. CDR3 length: 10 amino acids. Germline CDR1 SNHLY, CDR2 FYNNEI. As DNA, the CDR3 is TGTGCCAGCGCGCGGAACGGGCAGTACTTC. Amino acid sequence: CASARNGQYF.

J is TRBJ1-4 and V is TRBV6-5; D is unresolved. V lost 9 bases, J lost 4 bases, and 18 bases lay in between. The CDR3 extends over 15 amino acids. CDR1 and CDR2 from the germline V gene are MNHEY and SVGAGI. CDR3 sequence (DNA): TGTGCCAGTCATCCGTCGGGTAACAGTAATGAAAAACTGTTTTTT. Protein: CASHPSGNSNEKLFF.

The chain joins TRBV7-2 to TRBJ1-4; the D is unclear. CDR3 size: 14 residues. Trimming stripped 3 bases from V and 5 bases from J, with 10 bases between. Germline V gives CDR1 SGHTA, CDR2 FQGNSA. CDR3 in DNA: TGTGCCAGCAGCTTTAGGTGGGGAAATGAAAAACTGTTTTTT. The encoded protein is CASSFRWGNEKLFF.

The chain links TRBV6-1 to TRBJ1-2, with D possibly matching TRBD1 (5 bases). CDR3 size: 13 residues. Germline assignment: CDR1 MNHNS and CDR2 SASEGT. V shed 6 bases and J shed 2 bases, with 10 bases lying between them. The CDR3 nucleotides are TGTGCCAGCAGCCGACAGCCAAACTATGGCTACACCTTC. Translating it yields CASSRQPNYGYTF.

This clone occurred once. The rearrangement links TRBV2 to TRBJ1-5, with D possibly TRBD1 on 5 matching bases. Per germline, CDR1 SNHLY and CDR2 FYNNEI. V was trimmed by 1 base and J by 7 bases, leaving 17 bases between them. The CDR3 runs 16 residues. Written as DNA, the CDR3 is TGTGCCAGCAGTGAAGGGGACGCGGGCGGAGGACAGCCCCAGCATTTT. Amino acid sequence: CASSEGDAGGGQPQHF.

This chain connects TRBV30 to TRBJ1-1; TRBD1 agrees at 8 bases. The germline V gene encodes CDR1 GTSNPN and CDR2 SVGIG (reference sequence). This CDR3 is 12 amino acids long. The trim removed 7 bases at V and 4 bases at J, leaving 5 bases unmatched. The CDR3 region has the DNA TGTGCCTTGGACAGGGTCGGCACTGAAGCTTTCTTT. It is translated as CALDRVGTEAFF.

The rearrangement links TRBV5-1 to TRBJ2-5; D unclear. CDR3 length: 14 residues. From germline, CDR1 is SGHRS and CDR2 YFSETQ. V lost 0 bases, J lost 2 bases, and 8 bases lay in between. In nucleotides, the CDR3 is TGCGCCAGCAGCTTGGGGGCTCGTCAAGAGACCCAGTACTTC. Translated: CASSLGARQETQYF.